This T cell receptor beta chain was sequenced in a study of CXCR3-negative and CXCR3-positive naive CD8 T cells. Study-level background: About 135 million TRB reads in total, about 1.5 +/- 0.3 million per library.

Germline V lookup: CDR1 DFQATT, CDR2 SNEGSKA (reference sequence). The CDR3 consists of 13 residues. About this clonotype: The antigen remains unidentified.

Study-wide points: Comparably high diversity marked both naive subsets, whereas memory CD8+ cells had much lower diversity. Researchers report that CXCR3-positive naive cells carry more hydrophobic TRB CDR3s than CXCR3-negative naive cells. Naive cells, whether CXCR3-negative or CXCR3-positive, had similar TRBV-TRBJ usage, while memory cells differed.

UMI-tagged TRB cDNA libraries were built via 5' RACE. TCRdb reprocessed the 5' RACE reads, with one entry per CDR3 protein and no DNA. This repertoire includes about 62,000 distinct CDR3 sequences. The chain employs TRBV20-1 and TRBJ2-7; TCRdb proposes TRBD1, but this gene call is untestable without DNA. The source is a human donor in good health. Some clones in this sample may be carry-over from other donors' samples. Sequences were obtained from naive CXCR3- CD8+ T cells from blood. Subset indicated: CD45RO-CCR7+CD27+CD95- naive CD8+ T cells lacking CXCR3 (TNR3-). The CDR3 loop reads CSARDPGSYEQYF.